This T cell receptor beta chain was captured in a study of memory CD4+ T cells and cytomegalovirus serostatus. At the level of the study: Healthy Belgian adult donors included about nine CMV-positive and 20 to 30 CMV-negative people.

General study results and limits: 67 of 164 known CMV-associated TCRbeta sequences appeared in CD4+ memory.

This table comes from immunoSEQ multiplex PCR, and its TCRdb copy is limited to in-frame clones, with some not included. This table has about 50,000 clones, 60% to 80% appearing once. Comment on this clone: What it binds is unknown.

The CDR3 contains 15 residues. Germline V gene sequence: CDR1 SEHNR, CDR2 FQNEAQ (reference sequence). Between the trimmed V and J ends, which lost 2 bases and 4 bases, there was a span of 14 bases. The sort gate was single viable CD3+CD4+CD8-CD45RO+ cells for memory CD4+ T cells. This clonotype was sampled from an adult in good health and CMV-seronegative. What was sequenced was memory CD4+ T cells from blood. The rearrangement joins TRBV7-9 to TRBJ1-1; maybe TRBD1 (6 bases). CDR3 protein: CASSLSYSGATEAFF. The CDR3 bases are TGTGCCAGCAGCTTATCTTACTCAGGGGCCACTGAAGCTTTCTTT.